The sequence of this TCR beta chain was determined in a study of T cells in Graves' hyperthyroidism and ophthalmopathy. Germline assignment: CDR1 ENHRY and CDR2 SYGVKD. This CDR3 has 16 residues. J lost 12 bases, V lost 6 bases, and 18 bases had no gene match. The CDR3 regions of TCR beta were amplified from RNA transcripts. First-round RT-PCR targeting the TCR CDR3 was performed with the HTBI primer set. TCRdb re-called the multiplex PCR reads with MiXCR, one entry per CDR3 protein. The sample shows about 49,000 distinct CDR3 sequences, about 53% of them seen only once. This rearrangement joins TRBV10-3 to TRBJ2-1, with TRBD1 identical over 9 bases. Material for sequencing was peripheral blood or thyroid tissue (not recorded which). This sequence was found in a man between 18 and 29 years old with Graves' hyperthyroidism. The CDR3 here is CAIRIAGTGKIHGQFF. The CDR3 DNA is TGTGCCATCAGGATTGCCGGGACAGGGAAAATCCATGGGCAGTTCTTC.